The TCR beta chain described here comes from a study of blood T cell repertoires in COVID-19. Study as a whole: The study drew acute and convalescent COVID-19 samples from the United States, Italy and Spain. T cells, B-cell-depleted T cells, or PBMCs supplied cDNA or gDNA.

Germline lookup yields CDR1 MNHNS and CDR2 SASEGT. The CDR3 runs to 15 residues. The V and J ends lost 3 bases and 2 bases respectively, with 14 bases between them. Original methodology: Reference gene primer amplification in the assay estimated nucleated cell counts. The protocol was immunoSEQ multiplex PCR, while the TCRdb copy is restricted to in-frame clones and leaves out a portion. From that table come the V and J calls and clone size; the DNA was used to work out D and trimming. The sample lists 350,000 or so clones, roughly 87% seen once, with 3% to 4.5% in the top ten. It was during active infection that Seattle patients were enrolled and then longitudinally followed.

Input material: peripheral blood. The source is a woman aged 55-70 years with COVID-19, enrolled during active disease. The chain employs TRBV6-1 and TRBJ2-7, with D perhaps matching TRBD1 (6 bases). In DNA, the CDR3 is TGTGCCAGCAGTGATTCGGGGACACTCACCTACGAGCAGTACTTC. It yields the protein CASSDSGTLTYEQYF.